This passage covers 32 T cell receptor beta chains from one sample sequenced in a study of blood T cell repertoires in COVID-19 (dated by TCRdb to the early 2020s). Library generation was performed with the immunoSEQ multiplex PCR assay. The table comes from immuneACCESS by way of TCRdb, which keeps in-frame sequences with V and J called. Part of the clones is missing from these tables; in studies checked, under half for an unresolved V gene and the rest for unknown reasons. For this sample the table gives around 64,000 clones, of which around three quarters were detected only once. The top ten clonotypes cover 3% to 4% of the sample. Source material: peripheral blood. The receptors were sampled from a man in his sixties with acute or convalescent COVID-19.

The chain is built from TRBV30 and TRBJ2-1; 8 bases match TRBD1. The CDR3 sequence is 14 residues long. V lost 6 bases and J lost 3; bases outside the gene matches: 7. The V gene's germline CDR1 is GTSNPN and CDR2 SVGIG (reference sequence). The CDR3 is CACGTGSIYNEQFF. CDR3 sequence (DNA): TGTGCCTGTGGGACAGGATCGATCTACAATGAGCAGTTCTTC.

The chain joins TRBV7-2 to TRBJ2-5; TRBD1 aligns across 8 bases. The CDR3 covers 14 residues. Trimming took 7 bases from V and 5 from J; bases not matched to a gene: 9. Germline CDR1 and CDR2: SGHTA and FQGNSA. CDR3 sequence: CASKLGQESETQYF. The CDR3 DNA sequence: TGTGCCAGCAAATTGGGACAGGAGTCTGAGACCCAGTACTTC.

The J gene is TRBJ2-7, the V gene TRBV28; D not resolved. This CDR3 spans 12 amino acids. Deletions cut 6 bases from V and 4 bases from J, with 10 bases between. The V gene's germline CDR1 is MDHEN and CDR2 SYDVKM. The CDR3 region has the DNA TGTGCCAGCAGCGCCGCCGGGTACGAGCAGTACTTC. Its protein is CASSAAGYEQYF.

The J gene is TRBJ1-3, the V gene TRBV30; TRBD1 agrees at 7 bases. The CDR3 is 14 residues long. V trimming: 1 base; J trimming: 2 bases; junction bases outside the gene matches: 2. Germline assignment: CDR1 GTSNPN and CDR2 SVGIG (reference sequence). In DNA form, the CDR3 reads TGTGCCTGGAGTGGCCAGGGGGCTGGAAACACCATATATTTT. Translation: CAWSGQGAGNTIYF.

This sequence joins TRBV24-1 and TRBJ2-7; TRBD2 might be the D (6 bases). There are 15 residues in the CDR3. Germline V gives CDR1 KGHDR, CDR2 SFDVKD. V shed 7 bases and J shed 7 bases, with 22 bases lying between them. This CDR3 is CATSPSGASEGEQYF. CDR3 in DNA: TGTGCCACCAGCCCTTCCGGGGCCTCGGAGGGGGAGCAGTACTTC.

The table lists this clone with a few counts. J is TRBJ1-2 and V is TRBV4-1, with TRBD1 identical over 7 bases. V gave up 2 bases and J gave up 1 base; unmatched junction bases: 7. Germline CDR1 is MGHRA and CDR2 is YSYEKL. CDR3 length: 16 residues. The CDR3 protein is CASSQKGGTVNYGYTF. CDR3 nucleotides: TGCGCCAGCAGCCAAAAAGGCGGGACAGTTAACTATGGCTACACCTTC.

V and J are TRBV7-9 and TRBJ2-7; 7 bases are shared with TRBD1. Germline CDR1 and CDR2: SEHNR and FQNEAQ (reference sequence). CDR3 length equals 13 residues. Trimming took 7 bases from V and 3 from J; bases not matched to a gene: 6. The DNA of the CDR3 is TGTGCCAGCACCTTGACAGGGCTCTACGAGCAGTACTTC. Translated: CASTLTGLYEQYF.

V gene TRBV12-3 or TRBV12-4 combines with J gene TRBJ1-2; 7 bases are shared with TRBD1. The CDR3 has 13 residues. The trim removed 5 bases at V and 4 bases at J, leaving 4 bases unmatched. The CDR3, as DNA: TGTGCCAGCAGTGGTGAGGGGGCCTATGGCTACACCTTC. Translating it yields CASSGEGAYGYTF.

The J gene is TRBJ2-1, the V gene TRBV10-3; 7 bases agree with TRBD1. This CDR3 has 15 amino acids. V lost 6 bases, J lost 0 bases, and 5 bases stayed unmatched. Germline CDR1 and CDR2: ENHRY and SYGVKD. The CDR3 sequence: CAIRQTGSSYNEQFF. The CDR3 DNA reads as TGTGCCATCAGGCAGACAGGGAGCTCCTACAATGAGCAGTTCTTC.

This clone has only a few counts. The chain has TRBV28 and TRBJ2-7, with D possibly matching TRBD1 (5 bases). Deletions cut 1 base from V and 6 bases from J, with 7 bases between. The germline gives CDR1 MDHEN, CDR2 SYDVKM. This CDR3 comprises 12 residues. The CDR3 nucleotides are TGTGCCAGCAGTTTATACAGGTCCGAGCAGTACTTC. Its protein product is CASSLYRSEQYF.

This chain connects TRBV25-1 to TRBJ2-5; no clear D. V was shortened by 5 bases and J by 5 bases, with 6 bases between the two germline ends. Germline loops: CDR1 MGHDK, CDR2 SYGVNS. The CDR3 consists of 11 residues. In nucleotides, the CDR3 is TGTGCCAGCAGTCCAGGCGAGACCCAGTACTTC. It codes for CASSPGETQYF.

CDR3 protein: CAWSVAGGNTIYF. The CDR3 DNA reads as TGTGCCTGGAGTGTCGCAGGAGGAAACACCATATATTTT. This chain connects TRBV30 to TRBJ1-3; D not resolved. CDR1 and CDR2 (germline): GTSNPN, SVGIG (reference sequence). CDR3 length: 13 amino acids. Trimming removed 0 bases from V and 4 bases from J, with 7 bases in between.

This clone appeared a few times. The genes are TRBV5-1 and TRBJ2-1; 8 bases agree with TRBD1. Germline CDR1 reads SGHRS; CDR2 reads YFSETQ. CDR3 length: 14 residues. V shed 3 bases and J 6 bases; nucleotides not matched to a gene: 5. The CDR3 region is CASSSGTGLNEQFF. In nucleotides, the CDR3 is TGCGCCAGCAGCTCCGGGACAGGACTCAATGAGCAGTTCTTC.

V usage is TRBV19 and J usage is TRBJ2-1, with TRBD1 as a possible D gene (5 bases). The V gene lost 1 base and the J gene lost 4 bases, with 14 bases spanning the gap. The CDR3 has 16 residues. CDR1 is LNHDA, CDR2 SQIVND, per germline (reference sequence). The CDR3: CASSIAVGLGYNEQFF. The CDR3 coding sequence is TGTGCCAGTAGTATAGCCGTGGGGCTAGGATACAATGAGCAGTTCTTC.

The chain couples TRBV7-9 to TRBJ1-2, with 8 bases identical to TRBD1. The trim removed 5 bases at V and 8 bases at J, leaving 7 bases unmatched. Germline V CDR1 and CDR2: SEHNR, FQNEAQ (reference sequence). CDR3 length: 13 amino acids. CDR3 nucleotide sequence: TGTGCCAGCAGCCAGAACAGGGGGATAGGCTACACCTTC. This encodes CASSQNRGIGYTF.

This clone was recorded a few times. The chain couples TRBV5-1 to TRBJ1-2; the D gene is possibly TRBD1 (5 bases). The CDR3 consists of 14 residues. Germline V gene sequence: CDR1 SGHRS, CDR2 YFSETQ. V was pared by 0 bases and J by 7 bases, with 13 bases between. The CDR3 loop is CASSLVEGLGGYTF. In nucleotides, the CDR3 is TGCGCCAGCAGCTTGGTGGAGGGGTTGGGTGGCTACACCTTC. Full variable domain (outside the CDR3, taken from reference TRBV5-1 and TRBJ1-2): KAGVTQTPRYLIKTRGQQVTLSCSPISGHRSVSWYQQTPGQGLQFLFEYFSETQRNKGNFPGRFSGRQFSNSRSEMNVSTLELGDSALYLCASSLVEGLGGYTFGSGTRLTVV.

The CDR3: CASSRPTTSTDTQYF. The CDR3 DNA sequence: TGTGCCAGTTCTAGGCCCACGACTAGCACAGATACGCAGTATTTT. The rearrangement links TRBV19 to TRBJ2-3, with D unclear. The CDR3 totals 15 residues. V was clipped by 8 bases and J by 0 bases, with 15 bases between them. The germline CDR1 and CDR2 sequences are LNHDA and SQIVND (reference sequence).

This clone has only one observation. The chain couples TRBV24-1 to TRBJ2-7; D is uncertain. The CDR3 has 15 residues. Germline loops: CDR1 KGHDR, CDR2 SFDVKD. The V and J ends lost 5 bases and 3 bases respectively, with 16 bases between them. CDR3 sequence reads: CATSASTRQSYEQYF. CDR3 sequence (DNA): TGTGCCACCAGTGCCTCGACTCGTCAAAGCTACGAGCAGTACTTC.

The chain links TRBV6-5 to TRBJ1-4; 12 bases agree with TRBD1. The CDR3 runs 14 residues. V was pared by 4 bases and J by 10 bases, with 4 bases of the junction left unmatched. Germline V CDR1 and CDR2: MNHEY, SVGAGI. CDR3 bases: TGTGCCAGCAGTTGGGGACAGGGGGCGGGAAAACTGTTTTTT. It codes for CASSWGQGAGKLFF.

The chain recombines TRBV7-9 with TRBJ2-7; perhaps TRBD2 as D (6 bases). In germline, CDR1 is SEHNR, CDR2 FQNEAQ (reference sequence). V was cut by 5 bases and J by 2 bases, with 16 bases left in between. CDR3 length: 15 residues. Written as DNA, the CDR3 is TGTGCCAGCAGCCGGGCGCGGGGACTTGCCTACGAGCAGTACTTC. This translates into CASSRARGLAYEQYF.

The CDR3 here is CASSYWGTAGEETQYF. For the CDR3, the DNA is TGTGCCAGCAGTTACTGGGGGACAGCAGGGGAAGAGACCCAGTACTTC. The chain joins TRBV6-6 to TRBJ2-5; 7 nucleotides agree with TRBD1. The CDR3 has 16 residues. Unmatched junction bases numbered 8, after V lost 1 base and J lost 3 bases. Germline loops: CDR1 MNHNY, CDR2 SVGAGI (reference sequence).

The rearrangement uses TRBV27 and TRBJ1-2, with 11 positions matching TRBD1. From germline, CDR1 is MNHEY and CDR2 SMNVEV (reference sequence). With 6 bases clipped from V and 6 bases from J, the junction kept 3 bases outside the gene matches. The length of the CDR3 is 13 residues. This CDR3 reads CASSGQGADGYTF. For the CDR3, the DNA is TGTGCCAGCAGCGGACAGGGGGCTGATGGCTACACCTTC.

This rearrangement joins TRBV19 to TRBJ1-1; tentatively, D is TRBD1 (5 bases). V was shortened by 5 bases and J by 11 bases, with 18 bases between the two germline ends. Looked up from germline, CDR1 is LNHDA and CDR2 is SQIVND (reference sequence). This CDR3 contains 13 residues. CDR3 sequence (DNA): TGTGCCAGTAGTCTACAGGCTAATGTAGGTGCTTTCTTT. It is translated as CASSLQANVGAFF.

The V call is TRBV7-2, the J call TRBJ2-3; 9 nucleotides align to TRBD2. The CDR3 contains 15 residues. Germline values: CDR1 SGHTA, CDR2 FQGNSA. The ends lost 4 bases at V and 4 bases at J; junction bases unmatched: 6. The DNA for the CDR3 is TGTGCCAGCAGCTCGGGGACTAGCAGCGCAGATACGCAGTATTTT. Translation: CASSSGTSSADTQYF.

The chain employs TRBV14 and TRBJ1-3, with TRBD1 matching over 9 bases. CDR1 and CDR2 from the germline V gene are SGHDN and FVKESK. V lost 2 bases and J lost 0; bases outside the gene matches: 5. CDR3 size: 17 residues. The CDR3, as DNA: TGTGCCAGCAGCCAAAGACAGGGGGAGAGCTCTGGAAACACCATATATTTT. Encoded protein: CASSQRQGESSGNTIYF.

The gene calls are TRBV6-5 and TRBJ2-1; 11 bases align to TRBD2. This CDR3 spans 14 amino acids. J gave up 7 bases and V 6 bases, and 5 bases lay outside the gene matches. Germline-derived CDR1 and CDR2 are MNHEY and SVGAGI. The DNA for the CDR3 is TGTGCCAGCAGCCCGGGACTAGCGGAAAATGAGCAGTTCTTC. Translation: CASSPGLAENEQFF.

This chain joins TRBV4-3 and TRBJ2-3; TRBD2 agrees at 10 bases. With 3 bases clipped from V and 3 bases from J, the junction kept 12 bases outside the gene matches. CDR1 and CDR2 from the germline V gene are LGHNA and YSLEER. This CDR3 comprises 18 residues. For the CDR3, the DNA is TGCGCCAGCAGCCATGCTATTCCAGCGGGAGGGTCGACAGATACGCAGTATTTT. Translating gives CASSHAIPAGGSTDTQYF.

V is TRBV4-2 and J is TRBJ2-1; 9 bases line up with TRBD2. V was clipped by 1 base and J by 8 bases; unmatched bases: 12. Germline V gives CDR1 LGHNA, CDR2 YNFKEQ. The CDR3 is 17 amino acids. CDR3 in DNA: TGTGCCAGCAGCCAAGGAGAGATTAGCGGGAGCGGTGATGAGCAGTTCTTC. It specifies CASSQGEISGSGDEQFF.

The chain recombines TRBV27 with TRBJ1-2; no firm D call. V lost 3 bases to trimming and J lost 4 bases, with 6 bases between them. This CDR3 region has 12 residues. Per germline, CDR1 MNHEY and CDR2 SMNVEV (reference sequence). In DNA, the CDR3 is TGTGCCAGCAGTTTCCGGGGCTATGGCTACACCTTC. Protein: CASSFRGYGYTF.

This chain connects TRBV4-1 to TRBJ2-2; D perhaps matches TRBD2 (5 bases). Germline loops: CDR1 MGHRA, CDR2 YSYEKL. The CDR3 runs 16 residues. The V end lost 0 bases, the J end lost 3 bases, and 11 bases lay between the germline ends. The CDR3 bases are TGCGCCAGCAGCCAAGATCCGGGGTTCGACACCGGGGAGCTGTTTTTT. Its protein is CASSQDPGFDTGELFF.

V gene TRBV30 combines with J gene TRBJ1-2; 10 bases are shared with TRBD1. This CDR3 spans 14 amino acids. V lost 3 bases, J lost 2 bases, and 3 bases stayed unmatched. Germline assignment: CDR1 GTSNPN and CDR2 SVGIG (reference sequence). CDR3 nucleotide sequence: TGTGCCTGGAGAAGGGGACAGGGGAACTATGGCTACACCTTC. This encodes CAWRRGQGNYGYTF.

Comments on this clone: A read error may produce the germline difference seen at one junction end. This chain connects TRBV7-9 to TRBJ1-1; unclear D gene. This CDR3 has 12 residues. CDR1 is SEHNR, CDR2 FQNEAQ, per germline (reference sequence). The CDR3 sequence: CASTLGGTEAFF. The CDR3 DNA sequence: TGTGCCAGCACCTTAGGAGGGACTGAAGCTTTCTTT.